The TCR beta chain under discussion was sequenced for a study of blood T cell repertoires in COVID-19. In the study overall: T cells, B-cell-depleted T cells, or PBMCs provided the cDNA or gDNA that served as material.

In the original workflow: Amplified reference gene primers provided the basis for estimating nucleated cell counts. Here immunoSEQ multiplex PCR was the method, and the copy in TCRdb shows in-frame clones only, minus some. V and J calls and clone size are as listed in that table; D and trimming were resolved from the DNA. The table lists about 260,000 clones, roughly 88% of them singletons, with over 1% in the top ten. This study enrolled people aged about 18 to 95 from approximately 25 US geographic areas. Between the trimmed V and J ends, which lost 3 bases and 5 bases, there was a span of 13 bases. Germline V CDR1 and CDR2: MDHEN, SYDVKM. This CDR3 is 14 amino acids long.

The TCR originated in a woman in her thirties or forties with acute COVID-19. This rearrangement joins TRBV28 to TRBJ1-1; the D gene is possibly TRBD1 (5 bases). Sequencing used PBMCs or T cells enriched from blood (not recorded which). CDR3 region: CASSFSRGGTEAFF. CDR3 nucleotide sequence: TGTGCCAGCAGTTTCTCCCGGGGGGGAACTGAAGCTTTCTTT.